Following are 13 T cell receptor beta chains from one sample sequenced in a study of glioma-infiltrating T cells. The iRepertoire nested amplicon-rescue multiplex PCR amplified TCR alpha and beta CDR3s from RNA. TCRdb analysed the multiplex PCR reads with MiXCR anew, one entry per CDR3 protein. The table has about 110,000 distinct CDR3 sequences, less than 30% seen once; the top ten hold approximately 35%. The specimen was glioma tissue, nonneoplastic brain tissue, or PBMCs (not recorded which). These receptors all come from a human donor with low-grade glioma or glioblastoma, undergoing nonglioma brain surgery, or in good health (not recorded which).

This clonotype was counted ten times or more. V is TRBV19 and J is TRBJ1-1; D call uncertain. Germline V gives CDR1 LNHDA, CDR2 SQIVND (reference sequence). The V end was cut by 7 bases, the J end by 3 bases, with 12 bases between. The CDR3 totals 13 residues. The CDR3 coding sequence is TGTGCCAGTACGCCGGGAGCTTACACTGAAGCTTTCTTT. As protein: CASTPGAYTEAFF.

This clonotype showed up many times. The chain uses TRBV7-9 and TRBJ2-7, with D possibly called TRBD1 or TRBD2 (5 bases each). The V end was cut by 5 bases, the J end by 2 bases, with 25 bases between. Per the germline V gene, CDR1 is SEHNR and CDR2 is FQNEAQ (reference sequence). This CDR3 has 18 residues. The CDR3 spells CASSGAGAHGMAPYEQYF. The CDR3 bases are TGTGCCAGCAGCGGGGCCGGGGCCCACGGAATGGCCCCCTACGAGCAGTACTTC.

The chain combines TRBV12-3 or TRBV12-4 with TRBJ1-5; D is unclear. Trimming removed 6 bases at V and 4 bases at J, with 13 bases between. CDR3 length: 14 residues. The chain's CDR3 is CASSQGNANQPQHF. In DNA, the CDR3 is TGTGCCAGCAGCCAAGGAAACGCGAATCAGCCCCAGCATTTT.

The CDR3 DNA reads TGTGCCAGCAGCAGCCCCCCCGGACTAGCGGGAGGGTACGAGCAGTACTTC. Its protein is CASSSPPGLAGGYEQYF. The J gene is TRBJ2-7, the V gene TRBV6-6; 15 positions match TRBD2. Germline assignment: CDR1 MNHNY and CDR2 SVGAGI (reference sequence). This CDR3 is 17 amino acids long. Trimming removed 6 bases from V and 4 bases from J; junction bases left unmatched: 10.

This clonotype has ten or more counts. The genes are TRBV6-1 and TRBJ1-5; D gene unclear. V was trimmed by 1 base and J by 2 bases, leaving 9 bases between them. The V gene's germline CDR1 is MNHNS and CDR2 SASEGT. CDR3 size: 15 residues. The CDR3 loop reads CASSEGGSGNQPQHF. The CDR3 DNA follows: TGTGCCAGCAGTGAAGGAGGGTCTGGCAATCAGCCCCAGCATTTT.

This clonotype was seen at least ten times. This sequence joins TRBV29-1 and TRBJ2-7; TRBD1 might be the D (6 bases). CDR1 is SQVTM, CDR2 ANQGSEA, per germline. This CDR3 region has 13 residues. V was pared by 7 bases and J by 1 base, with 14 bases between. In DNA form, the CDR3 reads TGCAGCGAGGACAGCGGTGTGTCCTACGAGCAGTACTTC. The encoded protein is CSEDSGVSYEQYF.

With regard to this clonotype: A read error may be the cause here, since a much bigger clone is one base away. This chain connects TRBV14 to TRBJ1-1; D gene unclear. Germline assignment: CDR1 SGHDN and CDR2 FVKESK. CDR3 length: 13 residues. CDR3 residues: CASSQDLITKAFF. The CDR3 nucleotides read TGTGCCAGCAGCCAAGATCTAATCACTAAAGCTTTCTTT.

This clonotype was detected ten times or more. The chain combines TRBV7-7 with TRBJ2-1; D is ambiguous. The CDR3 has 13 residues. V lost 1 base to trimming and J lost 8 bases, with 9 bases between them. Germline CDR1 reads SSHAT; CDR2 reads FNYEAQ (reference sequence). This chain's CDR3 is CASSLGAGDEQFF. Written as DNA, the CDR3 is TGTGCCAGCAGCTTAGGAGCTGGGGATGAGCAGTTCTTC.

This clonotype was picked up many times. The rearrangement links TRBV29-1 to TRBJ2-2; maybe TRBD2 (5 bases). Between the trimmed V and J ends, which lost 3 bases and 0 bases, there was a span of 8 bases. CDR1 SQVTM and CDR2 ANQGSEA come from the germline V gene. The CDR3 covers 14 residues. This CDR3 is CSVEDSANTGELFF. CDR3 sequence (DNA): TGCAGCGTTGAGGACTCTGCGAACACCGGGGAGCTGTTTTTT.

The V gene is TRBV20-1, the J gene TRBJ1-6; D gene ambiguous. The germline V and J ends were trimmed by 5 bases and 16 bases, with 24 bases remaining between them. CDR1 and CDR2 from the germline V gene are DFQATT and SNEGSKA (reference sequence). This CDR3 has 14 residues. Here the CDR3 reads CSAREDRSPSLLHF. DNA of the CDR3: TGCAGTGCTCGCGAGGACCGCTCCCCCTCACTGCTCCACTTT.

In this sample, this clonotype turned up a few times. This sequence joins TRBV5-1 and TRBJ2-7, with 7 nucleotides matching TRBD2. Germline V gene lookup returns CDR1 SGHRS and CDR2 YFSETQ. The CDR3 runs to 15 residues. The ends lost 0 bases at V and 5 bases at J; junction bases unmatched: 8. The CDR3 region is CASSLVARGLDEQYF. The CDR3 region has the DNA TGCGCCAGCAGCTTGGTAGCGCGGGGGTTGGACGAGCAGTACTTC.

The chain links TRBV20-1 to TRBJ2-7; D may match TRBD1 or TRBD2 (6 bases each). Germline CDR1 is DFQATT and CDR2 is SNEGSKA (reference sequence). CDR3 length equals 14 residues. Trimming took off 4 bases at V and 2 bases at J, with 15 bases between the two ends. CDR3 protein: CSATYRDWTYEQYF. Here the CDR3 DNA reads TGCAGTGCTACATACAGGGACTGGACCTACGAGCAGTACTTC.

This clonotype was detected ten times or more. The chain has TRBV18 and TRBJ1-5; D is perhaps TRBD1 (5 bases). Between the trimmed V and J ends, which lost 8 bases and 7 bases, there was a span of 18 bases. The CDR3 sequence is 14 residues long. The germline V gene has CDR1 KGHSH and CDR2 LQKENI. CDR3 sequence (DNA): TGTGCCAGCCGGAGGGGTGTTCAGAGGCAGCCCCAGCATTTT. Translated, it gives CASRRGVQRQPQHF. Combining the CDR3 with reference TRBV18 and TRBJ1-5 gives the whole variable domain NAGVMQNPRHLVRRRGQEARLRCSPMKGHSHVYWYRQLPEEGLKFMVYLQKENIIDESGMPKERFSAEFPKEGPSILRIQQVVRGDSAAYFCASRRGVQRQPQHFGDGTRLSIL.